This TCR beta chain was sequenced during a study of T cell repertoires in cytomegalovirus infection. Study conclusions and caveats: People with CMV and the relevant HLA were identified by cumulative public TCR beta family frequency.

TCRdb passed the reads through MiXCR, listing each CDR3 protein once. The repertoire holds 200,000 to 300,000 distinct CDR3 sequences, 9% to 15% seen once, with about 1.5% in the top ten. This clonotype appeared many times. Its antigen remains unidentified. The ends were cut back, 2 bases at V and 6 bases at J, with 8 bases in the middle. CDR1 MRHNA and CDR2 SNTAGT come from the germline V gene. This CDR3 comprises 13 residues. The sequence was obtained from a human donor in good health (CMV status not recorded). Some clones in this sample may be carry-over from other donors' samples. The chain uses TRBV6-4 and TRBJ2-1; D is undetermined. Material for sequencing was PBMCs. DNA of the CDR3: TGTGCCAGCAGTGACGGTAGCCTCAATGAGCAGTTCTTC. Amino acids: CASSDGSLNEQFF.